The rows below give T cell receptor beta chains drawn from one sample of a study of tumor-infiltrating lymphocytes in oesophageal squamous cell carcinoma. Using its own MiXCR run on the PCR reads, TCRdb lists one record per CDR3 protein. This table has around 13,000 distinct CDR3 sequences, approximately 52% appearing once. The sequencing input was esophageal tumor tissue. Receptor source: a female donor with esophageal squamous cell carcinoma. Both conserved end residues are part of each CDR3.

TRBJ2-3 TRBV7-9 CASSRARDTQYF
TRBJ2-5 TRBV28 CASSLRGLGTQETQYF
- TRBV7-6 CASRTQGAGETQYF
TRBJ2-3 TRBV7-2 CASSLVYPGPVTDTQYF
TRBJ1-3 TRBV27 CASSDSRGDTIYF
TRBJ1-2 TRBV4-1 CASSPSSNYGYTF
TRBJ1-5 TRBV28 CASSFTGYQPQHF
- TRBV6-1 CASGKSWGASDEQFF
TRBJ2-1 TRBV6-1 CASSPSHRNREQFF
TRBJ2-1 TRBV4-3 CASSQGLGGGADNEQFF
- TRBV6-6 CASSSGGGYQPQHF
TRBJ1-4 TRBV18 CASSPDRQRGTNEKLFF
TRBJ2-2 TRBV7-3 CASSYPGTSDTGELFF
- TRBV7-9 CASSLKGRGDRDNEQFF
TRBJ2-1 TRBV12-3/TRBV12-4 CASSLQGLADNEQFF
TRBJ2-2 TRBV6-4 CASRETDTGELFF
TRBJ1-2 TRBV10-3 CASSGVGRHYGYTF
TRBJ2-7 TRBV7-8 CASSLKRTYEQYF
- TRBV7-8 CASSSAKSSYNEQFF
TRBJ2-5 TRBV7-2 CASSLARETQYF
- TRBV20-1 CSATRRDSSSYEQYF
TRBJ2-4 TRBV7-9 CASSRSGRSYNEQYF
- TRBV6-2/TRBV6-3 CASRPTGRDTEAFF
TRBJ2-5 TRBV7-7 CASSLAGGETQYF
TRBJ2-1 TRBV7-3 CASSLTVSSYNEQFF
TRBJ2-1 TRBV27 CASSPDLAASYNEQFF
TRBJ2-1 TRBV7-3 CASSLDGGLVGGEQFF
TRBJ2-7 TRBV7-6 CASSLGQGVSYEQYF
TRBJ2-3 TRBV7-7 CASSLAETDTQYF
TRBJ2-2 TRBV19 CASRTLALRGELFF
TRBJ2-1 TRBV7-6 CASSLGGGGHSYNEQFF
- TRBV5-1 CASSRSSAQETQFF
TRBJ2-1 TRBV7-9 CASRFPSSSGSSYNEQFF
TRBJ2-3 TRBV6-1 CASTPGGSGTTDTQYF
TRBJ2-1 TRBV7-9 CASSYRGEYNEQFF
TRBJ1-2 TRBV7-4 CASSLADGYTF
- TRBV3-1 CASSRQRDSYNEQFF
TRBJ2-3 TRBV6-1 CASSYGGRTDTQYF
- TRBV24-1 CATSGESRGKGIRYNEQFF
TRBJ2-3 TRBV28 CASCQQGWDADTLYF
TRBJ2-3 TRBV7-6 CASSGQGTDTQYF
TRBJ2-5 TRBV12-3/TRBV12-4 CASSPRGGQETQYF
TRBJ1-4 TRBV7-6 CASSLNVAYEQFF
TRBJ2-6 TRBV6-4 CASSDSTF
TRBJ2-1 TRBV14 CASSPRIAGVKGEQFF
- TRBV6-1 CASSENRPTYEQYF
- TRBV12-3/TRBV12-4 CASSWTSGGYEQYF
TRBJ2-3 TRBV7-3 CASSRGLAGKYF
- TRBV6-6 CASSEQGAREWGEQFF
TRBJ1-6 TRBV5-1 CASSVQGSNSPLHF
TRBJ2-1 TRBV7-3 CASSLNTYNEQFF
TRBJ1-1 TRBV7-6 CASVGPAGTGVNTEAFF
TRBJ1-2 TRBV5-6 CASSFYDRAMGYGYTF
TRBJ2-5 TRBV7-6 CALSGYETQYF
TRBJ2-1 TRBV28 CASSSLATNNEQFF
TRBJ2-3 TRBV7-9 CASSPVSGRMWDTQYF
TRBJ1-3 TRBV2 CASSAGTAAAGNTIYF
TRBJ1-1 TRBV28 CGTGLNTEAFF
TRBJ2-7 TRBV10-1 CASSTGQGAFDEQYF